This T cell receptor beta chain was captured by sequencing in a study of T cell responses to AZD1222 COVID-19 vaccine. Broader study findings: The study identified only five or six AZD1222 recipients as seropositive at baseline. Nearly half of unique spike-specific TCRs reportedly avoided B.1.351 and B.1.1.7 mutated regions.

This clone was seen just once. Its cognate antigen is unknown. Only in-frame clones appear in the TCRdb table, and some are missing; sequencing was by immunoSEQ multiplex PCR. Of about 150,000 clones detected, approximately 90% appear once; the ten largest clones hold about 1.9%. Germline CDR1 and CDR2: SGHNT and YYREEE (reference sequence). This CDR3 region has 14 residues. Trimming removed 0 bases from V and 4 bases from J, with 10 bases in between. Sequenced here: peripheral blood, sampled on day 0 of AZD1222 vaccination. This chain links TRBV5-4 with TRBJ1-2; D is uncertain. This sequence was found in an adult in good health. The CDR3 sequence: CASSLASSLYGYTF. The CDR3 nucleotides read TGTGCCAGCAGCTTGGCCAGTTCACTCTATGGCTACACCTTC. The full variable domain, completed using reference TRBV5-4 and TRBJ1-2, is ETGVTQSPTHLIKTRGQQVTLRCSSQSGHNTVSWYQQALGQGPQFIFQYYREEENGRGNFPPRFSGLQFPNYSSELNVNALELDDSALYLCASSLASSLYGYTFGSGTRLTVV.